The T cell receptor (beta chain) under discussion was sequenced for a study of siplizumab effects on memory and regulatory T cells. Trimming removed 4 bases at V and 1 base at J, with 10 bases between. This CDR3 is built from 14 residues. CDR1 is SGHTA and CDR2 is FQGNSA in the germline V gene. Libraries were prepared by immunoSEQ multiplex PCR; TCRdb keeps only in-frame clonotypes and omits some of them. In the table there are 55,000 to 70,000 clones, about 92% of which are singletons. The clonotype originates from a human donor in good health. What was sequenced was CD8+ T cells sorted from blood. V is TRBV7-2 and J is TRBJ1-1, with D possibly matching TRBD1 (5 bases). CDR3 in amino acids: CASSWGSANTEAFF. The CDR3 bases are TGTGCCAGCAGCTGGGGCAGTGCGAACACTGAAGCTTTCTTT.